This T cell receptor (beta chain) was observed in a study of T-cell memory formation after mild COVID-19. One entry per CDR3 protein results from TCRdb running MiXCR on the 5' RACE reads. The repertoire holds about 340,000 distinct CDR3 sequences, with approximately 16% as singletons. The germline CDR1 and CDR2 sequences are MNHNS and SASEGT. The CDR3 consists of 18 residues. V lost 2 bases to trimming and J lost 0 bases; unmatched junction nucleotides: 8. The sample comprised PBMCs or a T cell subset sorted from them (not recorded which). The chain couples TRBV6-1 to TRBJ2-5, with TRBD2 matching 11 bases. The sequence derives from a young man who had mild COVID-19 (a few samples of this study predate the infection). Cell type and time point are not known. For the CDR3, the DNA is TGTGCCAGCAGTGAACGGTTAGCGGGGGGGCCGTACCAAGAGACCCAGTACTTC. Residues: CASSERLAGGPYQETQYF.